One and the same sample provided the 8 T cell receptor beta chains below, sequenced in a study of CD8+ T cells in alopecia areata. The authors extracted RNA and reverse transcribed it into cDNA as the sequencing template. TCRdb's copy holds only in-frame clones and misses some; the assay was immunoSEQ multiplex PCR. The sample shows approximately 150,000 clones, around 54% of them seen only once. The sample was CD4+ T cells sorted from blood. The receptors were gathered from a human donor in good health.

There are a few counts of this clone. The chain links TRBV30 to TRBJ1-5; no firm D call. Looked up from germline, CDR1 is GTSNPN and CDR2 is SVGIG (reference sequence). The CDR3 runs 13 residues. The V gene lost 5 bases and the J gene lost 3 bases, with 11 bases spanning the gap. This CDR3 is CAWAIDYNQPQHF. CDR3 DNA: TGTGCCTGGGCTATTGACTACAATCAGCCCCAGCATTTT.

V usage is TRBV18 and J usage is TRBJ2-1; unclear D gene. The germline V gene has CDR1 KGHSH and CDR2 LQKENI. V dropped 6 bases and J dropped 7 bases, with 16 bases sitting between them. This CDR3 region has 14 residues. This CDR3 reads CASSLAGTLNEQFF. The CDR3 DNA follows: TGTGCCAGCTCCTTAGCAGGTACCCTTAATGAGCAGTTCTTC.

V and J are TRBV7-2 and TRBJ2-7; D is possibly TRBD1 or TRBD2 (5 bases each). CDR1 and CDR2 (germline): SGHTA, FQGNSA. V lost 2 bases and J 2 bases, leaving 13 bases between the germline ends. CDR3 length: 15 amino acids. The CDR3 loop is CASSLTGLAAYEQYF. CDR3 DNA sequence: TGTGCCAGCAGCTTAACAGGACTTGCCGCCTACGAGCAGTACTTC.

This chain links TRBV29-1 with TRBJ2-7; 8 nucleotides line up with TRBD2. CDR1 SQVTM and CDR2 ANQGSEA come from the germline V gene. V dropped 2 bases and J dropped 5; count of bases not matched to a gene: 2. This CDR3 comprises 12 residues. CDR3 in amino acids: CSVESGRNEQYF. The DNA of the CDR3 is TGCAGCGTTGAAAGCGGGAGAAACGAGCAGTACTTC.

CDR3 DNA sequence: TGCGCCAGCAGCCCGCCGGAGACCCACACCGGGGAGCTGTTTTTT. Translating it yields CASSPPETHTGELFF. V is TRBV4-1 and J is TRBJ2-2; D is unresolved. Looked up from germline, CDR1 is MGHRA and CDR2 is YSYEKL. The CDR3 consists of 15 residues. V lost 4 bases, J lost 3 bases, and 12 bases lay in between.

The J gene is TRBJ1-5, the V gene TRBV29-1, with 8 bases aligning to TRBD1. The CDR3 totals 13 residues. With V trimmed by 5 bases and J by 3 bases, 3 bases remained unmatched. The germline CDR1 and CDR2 sequences are SQVTM and ANQGSEA. CDR3 nucleotide sequence: TGCAGCGTTTCAGGGGGCGTCAATCAGCCCCAGCATTTT. Residues: CSVSGGVNQPQHF.

The J gene is TRBJ2-5, the V gene TRBV28, with 9 bases that match TRBD1. The CDR3 spans 13 residues. Trimming removed 8 bases from V and 7 bases from J; junction bases left unmatched: 8. The germline gives CDR1 MDHEN, CDR2 SYDVKM. CDR3 in DNA: TGTGCCAGCCGAGGACAGGGGTTGGCGACCCAGTACTTC. This codes for CASRGQGLATQYF.

The V gene is TRBV7-8, the J gene TRBJ2-5, with 14 positions matching TRBD2. The CDR3 extends over 17 amino acids. Germline V gene lookup returns CDR1 SGHVS and CDR2 FQNEAQ. V dropped 4 bases and J dropped 5; count of bases not matched to a gene: 9. The CDR3 spells CASSSRLAGGPGETQYF. Written as DNA, the CDR3 is TGTGCCAGCAGCTCCAGACTAGCGGGAGGGCCCGGGGAGACCCAGTACTTC.